The entry that follows covers one TCR beta chain sequence. The entry originates in a study of blood T cell repertoires in COVID-19. Study-wide context: Donors in the United States, Italy and Spain gave samples during acute or convalescent COVID-19. PBMCs, B-cell-depleted T cells, or T cells provided the cDNA or gDNA that made up the material.

Recruitment covered some 25 US areas and drew participants whose ages spanned roughly 18 to 90 years. Germline loops: CDR1 MNHNY, CDR2 SVGAGI (reference sequence). The CDR3 consists of 11 residues. V dropped 10 bases and J dropped 4 bases, with 10 bases sitting between them. Data came from immunoSEQ multiplex PCR; TCRdb stores just in-frame clones and leaves some out. The table includes a few hundred thousand clones, about 85% detected once. Sequencing was carried out using PBMCs or T cells enriched from blood (not recorded which). The chain is built from TRBV6-6 and TRBJ1-1; the D gene is possibly TRBD1 (6 bases). The TCR originated in a woman between 25 and 40 years old who had recovered from COVID-19. CDR3 in DNA: TGTGCCACGCACAGGGCCACTGAAGCTTTCTTT. As protein: CATHRATEAFF.